This T cell receptor (beta chain) appears in the sequencing data of a study of regulatory T cells in long-lasting Graves disease. Study findings and constraints: Preferential use of TRBV28, TRBJ1-2 and TRBJ2-5 was seen in persistent disease.

Germline CDR1 SGHDT, CDR2 YYEEEE. The CDR3 is 14 amino acids. The V and J ends lost 2 bases and 5 bases respectively, with 10 bases between them. Arm-PCR of CDR3 regions and iRepertoire HTBI primers were the basis on which TCR beta libraries were built. From the multiplex PCR reads, TCRdb called clonotypes with MiXCR, one entry per CDR3 protein. The table includes approximately 440,000 distinct CDR3 sequences, 15% to 20% detected once. Regarding time point: newly diagnosed GD, antithyroid drugs for less than 3 months. Construction of the TCR library relied on RNA isolated from PBMCs. This clonotype was picked up many times. Its specificity is not known. Another study also made use of these data, one on T cells in Graves' hyperthyroidism and ophthalmopathy. From that study: TCR CDR3 regions were first amplified by RT-PCR with HTBI primers. Among clonotypes expanded in thyroid above 0.001, most were also found in blood.

The TCR comes from a man between 40 and 49 years old with Graves disease. The sequenced sample was peripheral blood mononuclear cells (PBMCs), obtained at new diagnosis, from a patient treated with antithyroid drugs. The V gene is TRBV5-6, the J gene TRBJ2-2; D is unresolved. The chain's CDR3 is CASSLVAGTGELFF. The CDR3, as DNA: TGTGCCAGCAGCTTAGTTGCCGGAACCGGGGAGCTGTTTTTT.